This T cell receptor (beta chain) emerged from a study of patients and donors after allogeneic stem cell transplantation. TCRdb reprocessed the RT-PCR reads via MiXCR and lists one record per CDR3 protein. The sample lists about 28,000 distinct CDR3 sequences, 6.8% occurring once. The V and J ends lost 4 bases and 5 bases, in that order; junction bases with no gene match: 4. The germline V gene has CDR1 DFQATT and CDR2 SNEGSKA (reference sequence). The CDR3 runs 12 residues. At least ten counts were recorded for this clonotype. The sample consisted of blood, either unsorted or a sorted T cell fraction (not recorded which). The V and J genes are TRBV20-1 and TRBJ1-2; 7 bases align to TRBD1. This receptor was taken from a human donor who was either an allogeneic HSCT recipient or a stem cell or donor lymphocyte infusion donor (not recorded which). It is not recorded whose cells these are; they may come from a transplant donor. CDR3 DNA sequence: TGCAGTGCTACAGGGGGACTGTATGGCTACACCTTC. This gives the protein CSATGGLYGYTF.